This TCR beta chain was captured in a study of T cell repertoires in cytomegalovirus infection. Across the study: Public signatures in TCR beta pointed to CMV infection and matching HLA type. Study-wide results and caveats: Across the ex vivo response, the dominant clonotypes were HLA-C-restricted CMV-specific TCR beta clonotypes. Summed frequency of public TCR beta families distinguished CMV carriers with the relevant HLA.

The CDR3 contains 16 residues. V lost 3 bases, J lost 0 bases, and 14 bases lay in between. Each CDR3 protein is one row after TCRdb ran MiXCR on the reads. The table records around 630,000 distinct CDR3 sequences, approximately 24% of them present only once. At least ten counts were recorded for this clonotype. Antigen unknown. The TCR was taken from a human donor in good health (CMV status not recorded). Some clones in this sample may be carry-over from other donors' samples. The chain uses TRBV12-3 or TRBV12-4 and TRBJ1-1; D is unclear. The sample comprised CD8+ T cells from PBMCs. CDR3 protein: CASSLGSDTMNTEAFF. For the CDR3, the DNA is TGTGCCAGCAGTTTGGGGTCAGATACTATGAACACTGAAGCTTTCTTT.